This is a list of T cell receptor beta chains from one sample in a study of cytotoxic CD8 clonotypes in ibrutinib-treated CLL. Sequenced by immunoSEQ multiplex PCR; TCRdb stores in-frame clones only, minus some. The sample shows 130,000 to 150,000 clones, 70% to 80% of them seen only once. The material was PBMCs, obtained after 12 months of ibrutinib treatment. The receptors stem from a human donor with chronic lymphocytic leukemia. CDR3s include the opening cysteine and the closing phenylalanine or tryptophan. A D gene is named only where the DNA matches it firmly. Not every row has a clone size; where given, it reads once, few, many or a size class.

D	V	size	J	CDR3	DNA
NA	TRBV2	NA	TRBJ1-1	CASTYSPDAEAFF	TGTGCCAGCACATATTCGCCTGACGCTGAAGCTTTCTTT
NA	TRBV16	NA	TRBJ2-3	CASSQAGISTDTQYF	TGTGCCAGCAGCCAAGCCGGCATTAGCACAGATACGCAGTATTTT
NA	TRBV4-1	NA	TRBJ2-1	CASSPGGARDSYNEQFF	TGCGCCAGCAGCCCGGGTGGGGCCAGGGACTCCTACAATGAGCAGTTCTTC
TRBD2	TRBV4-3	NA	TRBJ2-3	CASSQVSTGGTQYF	TGCGCCAGCAGCCAAGTTTCTACGGGGGGTACGCAGTATTTT
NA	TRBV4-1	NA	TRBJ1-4	CASSQPQQGPFNEKLFF	TGCGCCAGCAGCCAGCCCCAACAGGGCCCCTTTAATGAAAAACTGTTTTTT
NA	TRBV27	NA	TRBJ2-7	CASSLGGFTSYEQYF	TGTGCCAGCAGTTTGGGGGGTTTTACTTCCTACGAGCAGTACTTC
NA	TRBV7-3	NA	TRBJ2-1	CASSLTTNEQFF	TGTGCCAGCAGCTTAACAACCAATGAGCAGTTCTTC
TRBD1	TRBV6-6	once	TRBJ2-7	CASRGQGASEQYF	TGTGCCAGCAGGGGACAGGGGGCGTCCGAGCAGTACTTC
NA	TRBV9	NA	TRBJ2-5	CASTRGVGGETQYF	TGTGCCAGCACCAGAGGGGTGGGTGGGGAGACCCAGTACTTC
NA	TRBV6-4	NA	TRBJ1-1	CASSDSRGGVEVQNTEAFF	TGTGCCAGCAGTGACTCCCGCGGCGGAGTCGAGGTACAGAACACTGAAGCTTTCTTT
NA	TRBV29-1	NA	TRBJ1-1	CSVEVRGANTEAFF	TGCAGCGTTGAAGTCCGGGGGGCGAACACTGAAGCTTTCTTT
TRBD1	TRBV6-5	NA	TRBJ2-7	CAISGQGYEQYF	TGTGCCATCAGCGGACAGGGTTACGAGCAGTACTTC
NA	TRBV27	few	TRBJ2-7	CASSWGLSYEQYF	TGTGCCAGCAGTTGGGGGCTCTCCTACGAGCAGTACTTC
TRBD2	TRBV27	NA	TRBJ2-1	CASSLLAEGDEQFF	TGTGCCAGCAGTTTACTAGCGGAAGGGGATGAGCAGTTCTTC
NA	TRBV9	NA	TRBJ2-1	CASSIRGEISYNEQFF	TGTGCCAGCAGTATCAGAGGGGAAATCTCCTACAATGAGCAGTTCTTC